This T cell receptor beta chain was profiled in a study of human T cells and chemical hapten exposure. Background on the study: Reading of the patch tests, which applied 0.01% DPC to the upper back, occurred at 6 days.

TCRdb recomputed calls from the RACE reads with MiXCR, one row per CDR3 protein. This sample has 150,000 to 200,000 distinct CDR3 sequences, with about 15% found just once. The time point denotes: patch test 1, 2 weeks after DPC sensitization. Treatment in this sample: therapeutic diphenylcyclopropenone sensitization with weekly scalp DPC. Trimming took off 5 bases at V and 7 bases at J, with 8 bases between the two ends. CDR3 length equals 11 residues. Looked up from germline, CDR1 is MNHNY and CDR2 is SVGAGI (reference sequence). This clonotype was picked up a small number of times. J is TRBJ1-1 and V is TRBV6-6, with D possibly being TRBD1 (5 bases). The sample in question was whole blood, obtained in connection with sensitization to the hapten diphenylcyclopropenone (DPC). The clonotype was recovered from a woman in her thirties with alopecia areata. Some clones in this sample may be carry-over from other donors' samples. The CDR3 DNA is TGTGCCAGCAGTCCGGACATTGAAGCTTTCTTT. As protein: CASSPDIEAFF.